This TCR beta chain was profiled in a study of CD8 T cells in ankylosing spondylitis. One entry per CDR3 protein results from TCRdb running MiXCR on the 5' RACE reads. The sample lists more than 150,000 distinct CDR3 sequences; around 10% were seen once. The CDR3 spans 13 residues. The germline V gene encodes CDR1 SGHNT and CDR2 YENEEA. Trimming took off 3 bases at V and 5 bases at J, with 8 bases between the two ends. The receptor was isolated from a male donor with ankylosing spondylitis or in good health (not recorded which). V and J are TRBV11-3 and TRBJ2-1, with a weak D call TRBD2 (5 bases). The sample comprised blood, either unsorted or a sorted T cell fraction (not recorded which). The CDR3 DNA follows: TGTGCCAGCAGCTTCGCCGGGGACAATGAGCAGTTCTTC. Encoded protein: CASSFAGDNEQFF.